The 9 T cell receptor beta chains below were found in one sample sequenced in a study of vaccination effects on CD4 cells after COVID-19. The protocol was immunoSEQ multiplex PCR, while the TCRdb copy is restricted to in-frame clones and leaves out a portion. The table has about 36,000 clones, around two thirds seen once. Sequencing was preceded by expansion of antigen-specific CD4+ T cells with viral peptide pools in the ViraFEST assay. When less than 13 days of culture had elapsed, CD4+ T cells were isolated. The person had PCR-confirmed SARS-CoV-2 infection between March and December 2020. These receptors have no known antigen. The material sequenced was CD4+ T cells from PBMCs cultured with HCoV-NL63 spike peptides, taken before COVID-19 vaccination. The receptors here all came from a human donor who had a prior SARS-CoV-2 infection.

This chain connects TRBV18 to TRBJ2-7; 11 bases are shared with TRBD2. Germline V gives CDR1 KGHSH, CDR2 LQKENI. This CDR3 is built from 14 residues. V shed 4 bases, J shed 3 bases, and the junction held 2 bases outside the gene matches. The CDR3 here is CASSQTSGGYEQYF. The DNA of the CDR3 is TGTGCCAGCTCACAAACTAGCGGGGGCTACGAGCAGTACTTC.

This clone was seen only once. The rearrangement uses TRBV4-3 and TRBJ1-2; 9 nucleotides agree with TRBD1. The CDR3 length is 17 residues. The V segment lost 0 bases and the J segment 2 bases; nucleotides outside the gene matches: 7. Germline CDR1 is LGHNA and CDR2 is YSLEER. CDR3 sequence reads: CASSQDPLQGANYGYTF. Here the CDR3 DNA reads TGCGCCAGCAGCCAAGATCCCCTACAGGGGGCGAACTATGGCTACACCTTC.

The rearrangement links TRBV24-1 to TRBJ2-5; D is undetermined. The CDR3 length is 12 residues. Trimming took off 3 bases at V and 5 bases at J, with 6 bases between the two ends. The germline gives CDR1 KGHDR, CDR2 SFDVKD. CDR3 DNA: TGTGCCACCAGTGATCGCTTCGAGACCCAGTACTTC. Protein sequence: CATSDRFETQYF.

Remarks on this clone: Different DNA sequences within this sample yield the same CDR3. The rearrangement links TRBV7-9 to TRBJ2-1; 7 bases agree with TRBD2. The CDR3 runs to 16 residues. With 2 bases clipped from V and 1 base from J, the junction kept 5 bases outside the gene matches. The germline V gene has CDR1 SEHNR and CDR2 FQNEAQ (reference sequence). The CDR3 here is CASSLSLAGSYNEQFF. The DNA of the CDR3 is TGTGCCAGCAGCTTAAGTTTAGCGGGTTCCTACAATGAGCAGTTCTTC. The whole variable domain, filled in from reference TRBV7-9 and TRBJ2-1, reads DTGVSQNPRHKITKRGQNVTFRCDPISEHNRLYWYRQTLGQGPEFLTYFQNEAQLEKSRLLSDRFSAERPKGSFSTLEIQRTEQGDSAMYLCASSLSLAGSYNEQFFGPGTRLTVL.

J is TRBJ2-3 and V is TRBV30; D remains ambiguous. V was cut by 4 bases and J by 4 bases, with 9 bases left in between. The CDR3 spans 12 residues. The V gene's germline CDR1 is GTSNPN and CDR2 SVGIG (reference sequence). The CDR3 nucleotides read TGTGCCTGGAAGGTGGCTTCAGATACGCAGTATTTT. Amino acid sequence: CAWKVASDTQYF. Drawing the rest from reference TRBV30 and TRBJ2-3, the complete variable domain is SQTIHQWPATLVQPVGSPLSLECTVEGTSNPNLYWYRQAAGRGLQLLFYSVGIGQISSEVPQNLSASRPQDRQFILSSKKLLLSDSGFYLCAWKVASDTQYFGPGTRLTVL.

The chain links TRBV9 to TRBJ2-6; D remains ambiguous. This CDR3 is built from 18 residues. The V gene lost 0 bases and the J gene lost 1 base, with 14 bases spanning the gap. CDR1 and CDR2 from the germline V gene are SGDLS and YYNGEE. The DNA of the CDR3 is TGTGCCAGCAGCGTAGTTGTCAGGTTTCCTTCTGGGGCCAACGTCCTGACTTTC. This gives the protein CASSVVVRFPSGANVLTF.

The chain carries TRBV2 and TRBJ2-5; 11 nucleotides agree with TRBD2. This CDR3 is 15 amino acids long. Germline assignment: CDR1 SNHLY and CDR2 FYNNEI. Germline trimming cut 6 bases from V and 2 bases from J; bases unmatched to any gene: 5. The CDR3 DNA follows: TGTGCCAGCAGGGCGAGACTAGCGGGGCAAGAGACCCAGTACTTC. As protein: CASRARLAGQETQYF.

V gene TRBV14 combines with J gene TRBJ2-7; a weak D match, TRBD2 (6 bases). CDR1 and CDR2 (germline): SGHDN, FVKESK. V was trimmed by 4 bases and J by 4 bases, leaving 11 bases between them. The length of the CDR3 is 13 residues. CDR3 DNA sequence: TGTGCCAGCAGCCGACTAGACGGATACGAGCAGTACTTC. This codes for CASSRLDGYEQYF.

The chain carries TRBV5-4 and TRBJ2-1; D call uncertain. V lost 4 bases and J 5 bases, leaving 10 bases between the germline ends. This CDR3 is 13 amino acids long. CDR1 is SGHNT, CDR2 YYREEE, per germline (reference sequence). CDR3 region: CASSVDGHNEQFF. Written as DNA, the CDR3 is TGTGCCAGCAGCGTGGACGGACACAATGAGCAGTTCTTC.